The 19 T cell receptor beta chains given below trace back to one sample, sequenced in a study of blood T cell repertoires in COVID-19. Sequenced by immunoSEQ multiplex PCR; TCRdb stores in-frame clones only, minus some. The sample includes 150,000 to 200,000 clones, roughly 87% seen only once; the top ten take roughly 9.6%. Sequencing used PBMCs or T cells enriched from blood (not recorded which). The receptor set was obtained from a man aged 50 or older who had recovered from COVID-19.

The genes are TRBV2 and TRBJ2-7; a possible D gene is TRBD1 (6 bases). Trimming took 4 bases from V and 3 from J, leaving 10 bases between them. The CDR3 contains 13 residues. Per germline, CDR1 SNHLY and CDR2 FYNNEI. The CDR3 DNA reads TGTGCCAGCAGTGGAGGCAGGGGCTACGAGCAGTACTTC. This codes for CASSGGRGYEQYF.

The rearrangement links TRBV5-6 to TRBJ2-7, with no clear D. Trimming shortened V by 1 base and J by 4 bases, and 6 bases separated the two germline ends. The CDR3 has 12 residues. In germline, CDR1 is SGHDT, CDR2 YYEEEE. The CDR3 nucleotides read TGTGCCAGCAGCTTGAGACATTACGAGCAGTACTTC. Its translation is CASSLRHYEQYF.

The chain is built from TRBV19 and TRBJ2-1; possible D gene TRBD1, 5 bases. Trimming pared 4 bases from V and 3 bases from J, leaving 22 bases between. There are 18 residues in the CDR3. From germline, CDR1 is LNHDA and CDR2 SQIVND (reference sequence). CDR3 DNA sequence: TGTGCCAGTAGTACTCGGGCCCCGACCGACAGCCGCTACAATGAGCAGTTCTTC. This gives the protein CASSTRAPTDSRYNEQFF.

The chain links TRBV5-4 to TRBJ2-2; TRBD2 is a possible D gene (6 bases). V was cut by 6 bases and J by 4 bases, with 10 bases left in between. The CDR3 consists of 13 residues. Germline V gene data show CDR1 as SGHNT and CDR2 as YYREEE (reference sequence). This chain's CDR3 is CASNGGATGELFF. CDR3 DNA: TGTGCCAGCAACGGGGGAGCCACCGGGGAGCTGTTTTTT.

The V gene is TRBV6-1, the J gene TRBJ1-6; tentative D call: TRBD1 (6 bases). The germline CDR1 and CDR2 sequences are MNHNS and SASEGT. V was clipped by 3 bases and J by 2 bases, with 17 bases between them. This CDR3 is 18 amino acids long. The CDR3 sequence is CASSDLFPWTAYNSPLHF. The CDR3 coding sequence is TGTGCCAGCAGTGACCTCTTCCCCTGGACAGCCTATAATTCACCCCTCCACTTT.

The V and J genes are TRBV19 and TRBJ1-6, with TRBD1 matching 7 bases. The J segment lost 7 bases and the V segment lost 6 bases, leaving 9 bases of the junction unmatched. The CDR3 totals 15 residues. The V gene's germline CDR1 is LNHDA and CDR2 SQIVND (reference sequence). The CDR3 sequence is CASSDVGGGNSPLHF. In DNA, the CDR3 is TGTGCCAGTAGCGACGTAGGGGGCGGGAATTCACCCCTCCACTTT.

This clone was seen a few times. The chain couples TRBV15 to TRBJ2-1; a possible D gene is TRBD2 (5 bases). V was clipped by 0 bases and J by 9 bases, with 12 bases between them. This CDR3 is 14 amino acids long. Germline values: CDR1 LNHNV, CDR2 YYDKDF (reference sequence). CDR3 bases: TGTGCCACCAGCAGAGAGATAGCGAGCGGTGAGCAGTTCTTC. Residues: CATSREIASGEQFF. Using reference TRBV15 and TRBJ2-1 for the parts outside the CDR3, the full variable domain is DAMVIQNPRYQVTQFGKPVTLSCSQTLNHNVMYWYQQKSSQAPKLLFHYYDKDFNNEADTPDNFQSRRPNTSFCFLDIRSPGLGDTAMYLCATSREIASGEQFFGPGTRLTVL.

The chain employs TRBV3-1 (or the pseudogene TRBV3-2) and TRBJ2-2, with TRBD2 identical over 7 bases. CDR3 length equals 18 residues. V lost 7 bases to trimming and J lost 0 bases; unmatched junction nucleotides: 14. Germline V lookup: CDR1 LGHDT, CDR2 YNNKEL (reference sequence). The CDR3 sequence: CASKLISGRGANTGELFF. The CDR3 region has the DNA TGTGCCAGCAAGCTAATCTCGGGTCGGGGGGCGAACACCGGGGAGCTGTTTTTT.

The chain employs TRBV5-8 and TRBJ1-1; D perhaps matches TRBD1 (6 bases). CDR1 SGHTS and CDR2 YDEGEE come from the germline V gene. CDR3 length: 13 amino acids. Deletions cut 8 bases from V and 2 bases from J, with 13 bases between. CDR3 region: CASPAGGNTEAFF. CDR3 nucleotide sequence: TGTGCCAGTCCAGCGGGGGGCAACACTGAAGCTTTCTTT.

The chain combines TRBV9 with TRBJ2-1; D is unclear. Germline V lookup: CDR1 SGDLS, CDR2 YYNGEE. V lost 4 bases, J lost 7 bases, and 12 bases lay in between. The CDR3 loop spans 13 amino acids. The DNA of the CDR3 is TGTGCCAGCAGCCCCCGCTCCGGTAATGAGCAGTTCTTC. Its protein is CASSPRSGNEQFF.

The J gene is TRBJ1-1, the V gene TRBV5-1, with 8 bases aligning to TRBD1. V was pared by 3 bases and J by 5 bases, with 6 bases of the junction left unmatched. The CDR3 is 14 residues long. Germline loops: CDR1 SGHRS, CDR2 YFSETQ. CDR3 nucleotides: TGCGCCAGCAGCTGGGGACAGGTTGGGACTGAAGCTTTCTTT. Protein: CASSWGQVGTEAFF.

V gene TRBV6-5 combines with J gene TRBJ1-3; D ambiguous. The CDR3 runs to 16 residues. Germline CDR1 is MNHEY and CDR2 is SVGAGI. V was pared by 3 bases and J by 0 bases, with 12 bases between. CDR3 residues: CASSYKPLSSGNTIYF. DNA for the CDR3: TGTGCCAGCAGTTATAAGCCGCTGAGCTCTGGAAACACCATATATTTT.

The chain couples TRBV6-4 to TRBJ2-1; 7 nucleotides line up with TRBD2. Trimming removed 6 bases from V and 12 bases from J; junction bases left unmatched: 11. Germline CDR1 MRHNA, CDR2 SNTAGT. The CDR3 loop spans 13 amino acids. The CDR3 is CASSLEGGEAQFF. Written as DNA, the CDR3 is TGTGCCAGCAGCCTTGAGGGAGGGGAGGCGCAGTTCTTC.

V usage is TRBV5-1 and J usage is TRBJ2-7; 7 positions match TRBD1. Germline V CDR1 and CDR2: SGHRS, YFSETQ. J was trimmed by 2 bases and V by 4 bases; bases with no gene match: 6. This CDR3 comprises 14 residues. The DNA of the CDR3 is TGCGCCAGCAGCCGTGAGGGGGCCACCTACGAGCAGTACTTC. It translates to CASSREGATYEQYF.

This clone was seen a handful of times. The chain has TRBV4-1 and TRBJ2-3, with 8 nucleotides matching TRBD1. This CDR3 is 16 amino acids long. Unmatched junction bases numbered 8, after V lost 1 base and J lost 5 bases. CDR1 and CDR2 (germline): MGHRA, YSYEKL. The CDR3 sequence: CASSQAGTGSLDTQYF. Here the CDR3 DNA reads TGCGCCAGCAGCCAAGCCGGGACAGGTAGTCTAGATACGCAGTATTTT.

The chain uses TRBV7-2 and TRBJ1-5, with a possible D match to TRBD1 (6 bases). The V gene lost 0 bases and the J gene lost 5 bases, with 17 bases spanning the gap. The CDR3 runs to 17 residues. The germline V gene has CDR1 SGHTA and CDR2 FQGNSA. The CDR3 here is CASSLAPGTLDHQPQHF. The CDR3 DNA is TGTGCCAGCAGCTTAGCACCCGGGACACTGGATCATCAGCCCCAGCATTTT.

The chain joins TRBV10-3 to TRBJ2-3; TRBD1 matches 10 bases. Per germline, CDR1 ENHRY and CDR2 SYGVKD. The CDR3 extends over 14 amino acids. Trimming removed 10 bases from V and 1 base from J; junction bases left unmatched: 5. This CDR3 is CATRGTGGTDTQYF. The CDR3 DNA is TGTGCCACCCGCGGGACAGGGGGCACAGATACGCAGTATTTT.

The chain has TRBV7-9 and TRBJ2-1; 10 bases align to TRBD2. Looked up from germline, CDR1 is SEHNR and CDR2 is FQNEAQ (reference sequence). The CDR3 consists of 15 residues. The junction had 9 bases not matched to a gene; V was cut back by 5 bases and J by 8 bases. This CDR3 reads CASSPQRGGGYEQFF. DNA for the CDR3: TGTGCCAGCAGCCCCCAGCGGGGGGGCGGTTATGAGCAGTTCTTC.

The J gene is TRBJ1-5, the V gene TRBV3-1 (or the pseudogene TRBV3-2), with D possibly matching TRBD1 (5 bases). Germline assignment: CDR1 LGHDT and CDR2 YNNKEL (reference sequence). Deletions cut 4 bases from V and 7 bases from J, with 26 bases between. CDR3 size: 18 residues. The CDR3 sequence: CASSPPDAPGWAGQPQHF. For the CDR3, the DNA is TGTGCCAGCAGCCCTCCAGATGCCCCAGGGTGGGCCGGCCAGCCCCAGCATTTT.